This T cell receptor (beta chain) was documented in a study of cytomegalovirus exposure and HLA in healthy donors. With V trimmed by 2 bases and J by 6 bases, 5 bases remained unmatched. Germline V gene sequence: CDR1 MGHDK, CDR2 SYGVNS. CDR3 length equals 15 residues. On this clone itself: Antigen: not known.

The PCR made use of 60 Vbeta and 13 Jbeta primers. Per the study methods: In a later analysis, about 9.9 million of approximately 80 million unique beta chains occurred in at least two donors. The repertoire was sequenced with immunoSEQ multiplex PCR; TCRdb's copy has only in-frame clones and lacks some. That table furnishes V, J and clone size, whereas the DNA furnished D and trimming. The sample includes about 160,000 clones, about 80% of them seen just once. Whole-study results and caveats: The productive fraction for most TCR beta V segments was about 87% or about 30% in an earlier analysis. Three CMV-associated chains proved CMV antigen-specific in vitro.

Material: PBMCs. The source of this sequence is a woman between 50 and 59 years old in good health and CMV-seropositive. The gene calls are TRBV25-1 and TRBJ2-7, with 12 bases lining up with TRBD2. Here the CDR3 DNA reads TGTGCCAGCAGTGAACTTGGACTAGCGGGATCCGAGCAGTACTTC. This codes for CASSELGLAGSEQYF.